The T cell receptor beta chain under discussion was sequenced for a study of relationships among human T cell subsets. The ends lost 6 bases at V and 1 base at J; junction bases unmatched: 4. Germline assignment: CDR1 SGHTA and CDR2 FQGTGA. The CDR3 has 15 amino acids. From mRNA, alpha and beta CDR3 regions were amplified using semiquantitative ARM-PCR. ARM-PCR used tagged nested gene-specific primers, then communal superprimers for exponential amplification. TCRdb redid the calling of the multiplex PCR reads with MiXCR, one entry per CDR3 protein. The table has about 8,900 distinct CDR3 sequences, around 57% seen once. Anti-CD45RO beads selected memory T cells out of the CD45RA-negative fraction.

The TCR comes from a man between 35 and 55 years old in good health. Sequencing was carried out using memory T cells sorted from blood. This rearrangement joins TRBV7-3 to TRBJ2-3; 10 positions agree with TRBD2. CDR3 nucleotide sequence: TGTGCCAGCAGAGCCGGGACTAGCGGCACAGATACGCAGTATTTT. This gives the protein CASRAGTSGTDTQYF.